This T cell receptor beta chain was recovered during a study of blood T cell repertoires in COVID-19. The wider study: Italy, Spain and the United States were the sources of the convalescent and acute COVID-19 samples.

Clones were sequenced by immunoSEQ multiplex PCR, and TCRdb holds only the in-frame ones, with some missing. The top ten clones hold 20% to 25% of a sample with about 160,000 clones, around 80% of them seen once. There are 14 residues in the CDR3. With 3 bases removed from V and 8 bases from J, the gap between germline ends came to 16 bases. Per the germline V gene, CDR1 is KGHSH and CDR2 is LQKENI. The V and J genes are TRBV18 and TRBJ1-2; D remains unclear. The sequence was collected from a woman aged 80 or over with acute or convalescent COVID-19. The specimen was peripheral blood. This chain's CDR3 is CASSPNSGFEGYTF. The DNA of the CDR3 is TGTGCCAGCTCACCTAACAGCGGGTTTGAAGGCTACACCTTC.